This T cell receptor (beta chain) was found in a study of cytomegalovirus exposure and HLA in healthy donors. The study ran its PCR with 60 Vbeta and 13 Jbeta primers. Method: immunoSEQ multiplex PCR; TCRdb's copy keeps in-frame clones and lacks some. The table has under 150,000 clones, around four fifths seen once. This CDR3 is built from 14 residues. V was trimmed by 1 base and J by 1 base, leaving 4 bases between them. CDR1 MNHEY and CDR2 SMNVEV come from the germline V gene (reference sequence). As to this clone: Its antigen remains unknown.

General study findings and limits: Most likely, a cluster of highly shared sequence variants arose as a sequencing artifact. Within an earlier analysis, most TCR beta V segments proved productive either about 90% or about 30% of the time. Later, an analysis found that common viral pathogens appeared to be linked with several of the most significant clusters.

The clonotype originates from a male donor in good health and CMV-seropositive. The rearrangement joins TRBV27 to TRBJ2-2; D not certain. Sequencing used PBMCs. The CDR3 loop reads CASSLYGNTGELFF. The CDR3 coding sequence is TGTGCCAGCAGTTTATACGGGAACACCGGGGAGCTGTTTTTT.